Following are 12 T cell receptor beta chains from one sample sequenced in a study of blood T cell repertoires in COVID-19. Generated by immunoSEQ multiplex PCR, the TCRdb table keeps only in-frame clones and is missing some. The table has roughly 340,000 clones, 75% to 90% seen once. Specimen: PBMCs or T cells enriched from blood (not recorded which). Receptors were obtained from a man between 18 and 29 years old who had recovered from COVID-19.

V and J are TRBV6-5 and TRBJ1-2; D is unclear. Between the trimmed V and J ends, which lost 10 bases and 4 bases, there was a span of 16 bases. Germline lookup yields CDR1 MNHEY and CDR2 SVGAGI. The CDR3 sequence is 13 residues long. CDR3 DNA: TGTGCCACCAGACCCATGGGGAGCTATGGCTACACCTTC. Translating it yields CATRPMGSYGYTF.

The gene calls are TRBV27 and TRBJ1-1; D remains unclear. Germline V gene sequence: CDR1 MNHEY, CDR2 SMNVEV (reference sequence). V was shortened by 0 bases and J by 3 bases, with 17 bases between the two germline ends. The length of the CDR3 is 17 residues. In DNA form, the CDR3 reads TGTGCCAGCAGTTTATCCGGTCTGTCATGGAGGGACACTGAAGCTTTCTTT. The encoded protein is CASSLSGLSWRDTEAFF.

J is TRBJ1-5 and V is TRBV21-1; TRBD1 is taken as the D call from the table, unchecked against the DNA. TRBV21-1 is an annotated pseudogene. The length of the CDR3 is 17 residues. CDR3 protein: CASSKGKRGFGNQPQHF. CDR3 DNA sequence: TGTGCCAGCAGCAAAGGAAAAAGGGGTTTCGGCAATCAGCCCCAGCATTTT.

In DNA, the CDR3 is TGCGCCAGCGCCCCTCAGACAGGGGAGGCGAACGAGCAGTACTTC. Its translation: CASAPQTGEANEQYF. V is TRBV5-1 and J is TRBJ2-7, with 8 nucleotides matching TRBD1. With V trimmed by 7 bases and J by 5 bases, 14 bases remained unmatched. The CDR3 is made up of 15 amino acids. Germline V gene lookup returns CDR1 SGHRS and CDR2 YFSETQ.

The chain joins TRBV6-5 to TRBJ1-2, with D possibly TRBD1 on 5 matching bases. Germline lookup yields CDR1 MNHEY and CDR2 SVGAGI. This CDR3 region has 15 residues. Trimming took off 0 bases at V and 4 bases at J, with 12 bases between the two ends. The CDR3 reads CASSYSKGYGYGYTF. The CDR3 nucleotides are TGTGCCAGCAGTTACTCGAAGGGGTACGGCTATGGCTACACCTTC.

The CDR3 nucleotides are TGCAGCGTCATAGCGGGGGGCCTGGATACGCAGTATTTT. Residues: CSVIAGGLDTQYF. The rearrangement joins TRBV29-1 to TRBJ2-3, with 10 bases identical to TRBD2. CDR1 is SQVTM and CDR2 is ANQGSEA in the germline V gene. V gave up 6 bases and J gave up 6 bases; unmatched junction bases: 6. This CDR3 contains 13 residues.

In DNA form, the CDR3 reads TGTGCTAGTGGTTTCCAGGGGGTTCCCTACAATGAGCAGTTCTTC. It translates to CASGFQGVPYNEQFF. The V gene is TRBV12-5, the J gene TRBJ2-1; TRBD1 matches at 7 bases. Germline V lookup: CDR1 LGHNT, CDR2 FRNRAP. The V and J ends lost 3 bases and 2 bases, in that order; junction bases with no gene match: 4. This CDR3 has 15 residues.

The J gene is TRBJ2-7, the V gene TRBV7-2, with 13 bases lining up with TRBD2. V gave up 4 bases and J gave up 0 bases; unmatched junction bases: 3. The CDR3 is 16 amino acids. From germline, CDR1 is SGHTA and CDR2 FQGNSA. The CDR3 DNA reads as TGTGCCAGCAGCTCCCGACTAGCGGGGGGCTCCTACGAGCAGTACTTC. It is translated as CASSSRLAGGSYEQYF. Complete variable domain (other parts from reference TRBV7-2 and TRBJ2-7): GAGVSQSPSNKVTEKGKDVELRCDPISGHTALYWYRQSLGQGLEFLIYFQGNSAPDKSGLPSDRFSAERTGGSVSTLTIQRTQQEDSAVYLCASSSRLAGGSYEQYFGPGTRLTVT.

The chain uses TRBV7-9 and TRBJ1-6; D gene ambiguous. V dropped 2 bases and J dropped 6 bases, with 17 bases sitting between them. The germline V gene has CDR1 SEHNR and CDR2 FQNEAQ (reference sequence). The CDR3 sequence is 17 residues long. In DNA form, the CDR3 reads TGTGCCAGCAGCTTAAGAGTGGCCGGGTTGTTTAATTCACCCCTCCACTTT. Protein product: CASSLRVAGLFNSPLHF. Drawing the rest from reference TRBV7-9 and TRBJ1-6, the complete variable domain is DTGVSQNPRHKITKRGQNVTFRCDPISEHNRLYWYRQTLGQGPEFLTYFQNEAQLEKSRLLSDRFSAERPKGSFSTLEIQRTEQGDSAMYLCASSLRVAGLFNSPLHFGNGTRLTVT.

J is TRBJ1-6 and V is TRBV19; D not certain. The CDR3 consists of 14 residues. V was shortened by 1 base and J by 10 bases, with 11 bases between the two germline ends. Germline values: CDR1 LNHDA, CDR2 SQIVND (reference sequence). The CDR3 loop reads CASSIGRLGSPLHF. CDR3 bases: TGTGCCAGTAGTATAGGCAGACTCGGGTCACCCCTCCACTTT.

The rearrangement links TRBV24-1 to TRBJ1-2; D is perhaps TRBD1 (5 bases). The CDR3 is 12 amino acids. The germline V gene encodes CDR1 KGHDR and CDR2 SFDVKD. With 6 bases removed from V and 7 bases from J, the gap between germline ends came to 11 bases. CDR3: CATSSGSSGYTF. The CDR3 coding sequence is TGTGCCACCAGTTCAGGGTCTAGTGGCTACACCTTC.

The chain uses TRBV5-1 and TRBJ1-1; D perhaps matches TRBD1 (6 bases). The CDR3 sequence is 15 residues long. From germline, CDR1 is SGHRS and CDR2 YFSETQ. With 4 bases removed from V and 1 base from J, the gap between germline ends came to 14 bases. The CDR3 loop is CASSRQGQPNTEAFF. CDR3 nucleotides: TGCGCCAGCAGCAGACAAGGACAGCCGAACACTGAAGCTTTCTTT.